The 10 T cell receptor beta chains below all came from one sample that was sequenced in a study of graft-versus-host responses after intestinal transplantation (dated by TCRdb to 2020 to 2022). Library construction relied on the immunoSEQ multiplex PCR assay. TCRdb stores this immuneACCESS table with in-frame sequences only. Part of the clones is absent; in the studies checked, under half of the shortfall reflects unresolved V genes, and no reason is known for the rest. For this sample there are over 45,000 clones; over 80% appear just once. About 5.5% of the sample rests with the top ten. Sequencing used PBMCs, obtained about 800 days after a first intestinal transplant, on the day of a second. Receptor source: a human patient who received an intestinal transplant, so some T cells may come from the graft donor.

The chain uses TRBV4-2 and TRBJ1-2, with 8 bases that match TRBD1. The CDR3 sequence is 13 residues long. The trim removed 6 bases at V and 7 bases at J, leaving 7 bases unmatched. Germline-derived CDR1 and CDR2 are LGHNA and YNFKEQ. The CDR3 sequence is CASRKTGDRGYTF. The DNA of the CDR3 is TGTGCCAGCAGGAAGACAGGGGACCGTGGCTACACCTTC.

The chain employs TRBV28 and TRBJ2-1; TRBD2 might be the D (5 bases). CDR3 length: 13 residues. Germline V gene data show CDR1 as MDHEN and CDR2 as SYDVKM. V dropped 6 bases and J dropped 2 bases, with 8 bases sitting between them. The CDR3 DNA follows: TGTGCCAGCAGGTCGGGAACCTACAATGAGCAGTTCTTC. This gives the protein CASRSGTYNEQFF.

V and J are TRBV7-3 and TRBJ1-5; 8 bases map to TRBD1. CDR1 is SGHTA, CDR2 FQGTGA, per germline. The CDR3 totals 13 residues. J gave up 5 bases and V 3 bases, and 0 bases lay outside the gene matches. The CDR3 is CASSLTGDQPQHF. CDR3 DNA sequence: TGTGCCAGCAGCTTGACAGGGGATCAGCCCCAGCATTTT.

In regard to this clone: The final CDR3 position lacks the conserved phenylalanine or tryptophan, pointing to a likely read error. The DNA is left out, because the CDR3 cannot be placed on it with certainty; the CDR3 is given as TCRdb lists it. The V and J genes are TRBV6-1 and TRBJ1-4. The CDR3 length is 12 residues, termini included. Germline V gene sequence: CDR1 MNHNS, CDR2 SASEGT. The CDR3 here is CASSAGRALSHI.

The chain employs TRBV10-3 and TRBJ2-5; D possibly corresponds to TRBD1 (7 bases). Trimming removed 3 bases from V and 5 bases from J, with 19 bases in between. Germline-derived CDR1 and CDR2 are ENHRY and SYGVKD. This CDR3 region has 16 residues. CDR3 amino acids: CAISDPGDSSTETQYF. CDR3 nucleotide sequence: TGTGCCATCAGTGACCCGGGGGACAGTTCGACGGAGACCCAGTACTTC.

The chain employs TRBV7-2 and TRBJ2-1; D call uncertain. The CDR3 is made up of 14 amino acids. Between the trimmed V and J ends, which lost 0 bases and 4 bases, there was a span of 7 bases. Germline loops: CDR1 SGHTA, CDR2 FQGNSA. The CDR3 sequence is CASSLAGPYNEQFF. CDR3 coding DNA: TGTGCCAGCAGCTTAGCGGGTCCATACAATGAGCAGTTCTTC. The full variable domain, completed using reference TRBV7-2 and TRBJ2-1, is GAGVSQSPSNKVTEKGKDVELRCDPISGHTALYWYRQSLGQGLEFLIYFQGNSAPDKSGLPSDRFSAERTGGSVSTLTIQRTQQEDSAVYLCASSLAGPYNEQFFGPGTRLTVL.

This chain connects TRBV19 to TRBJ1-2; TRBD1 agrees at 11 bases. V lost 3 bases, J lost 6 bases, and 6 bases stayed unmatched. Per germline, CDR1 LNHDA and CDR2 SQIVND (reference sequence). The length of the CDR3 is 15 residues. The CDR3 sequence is CASSIGGDRGDGYTF. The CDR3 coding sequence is TGTGCCAGTAGTATTGGTGGGGACAGGGGGGATGGCTACACCTTC.

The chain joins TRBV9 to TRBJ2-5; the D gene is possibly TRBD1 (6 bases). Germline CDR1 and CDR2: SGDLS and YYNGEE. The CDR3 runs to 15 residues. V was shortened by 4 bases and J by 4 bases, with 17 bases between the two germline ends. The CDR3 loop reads CASSPSTGYRETQYF. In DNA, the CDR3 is TGTGCCAGCAGCCCATCGACAGGCTACCGAGAGACCCAGTACTTC.

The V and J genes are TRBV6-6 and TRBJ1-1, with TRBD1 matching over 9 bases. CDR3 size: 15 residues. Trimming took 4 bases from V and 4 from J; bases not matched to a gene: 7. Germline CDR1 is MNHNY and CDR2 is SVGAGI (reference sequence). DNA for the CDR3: TGTGCCAGCAGTTTGGGACAGGGTAAGGGCACTGAAGCTTTCTTT. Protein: CASSLGQGKGTEAFF.

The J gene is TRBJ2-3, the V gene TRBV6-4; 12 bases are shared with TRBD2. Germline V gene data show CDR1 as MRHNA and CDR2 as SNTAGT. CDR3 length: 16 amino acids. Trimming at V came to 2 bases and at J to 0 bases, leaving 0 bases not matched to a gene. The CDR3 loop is CASSDGTSGSTDTQYF. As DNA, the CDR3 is TGTGCCAGCAGTGACGGGACTAGCGGGAGCACAGATACGCAGTATTTT.